This record concerns one TCR beta chain sequence. This CDR3 contains 14 residues. Germline V gives CDR1 SGHDN, CDR2 FVKESK. The germline V and J ends were trimmed by 0 bases and 14 bases, with 17 bases remaining between them. These data come from a study of blood T cell repertoires in COVID-19. Study at large: The study drew acute and convalescent COVID-19 samples from the United States, Italy and Spain. Sample material is recorded as cDNA or gDNA derived from T cells, B-cell-depleted T cells, or PBMCs.

As handled by the study authors: Amplification with reference gene primers provided the estimates of nucleated cell counts. The table came from immunoSEQ multiplex PCR; TCRdb's copy has only in-frame clones and leaves some out. D and trimming were read from the DNA, whereas the V and J calls and clone size are those reported in that table. The sample has under 500,000 clones, about 89% seen once; the top ten hold roughly 4%. This sequence originates from a woman in her 30s with acute or convalescent COVID-19. Input material: peripheral blood. The V gene is TRBV14, the J gene TRBJ2-1, with TRBD1 as a possible D gene (6 bases). The CDR3 DNA reads as TGTGCCAGCAGCCAAGATGTAGAGACAGGTTTGAAGTTCTTC. Protein sequence: CASSQDVETGLKFF.